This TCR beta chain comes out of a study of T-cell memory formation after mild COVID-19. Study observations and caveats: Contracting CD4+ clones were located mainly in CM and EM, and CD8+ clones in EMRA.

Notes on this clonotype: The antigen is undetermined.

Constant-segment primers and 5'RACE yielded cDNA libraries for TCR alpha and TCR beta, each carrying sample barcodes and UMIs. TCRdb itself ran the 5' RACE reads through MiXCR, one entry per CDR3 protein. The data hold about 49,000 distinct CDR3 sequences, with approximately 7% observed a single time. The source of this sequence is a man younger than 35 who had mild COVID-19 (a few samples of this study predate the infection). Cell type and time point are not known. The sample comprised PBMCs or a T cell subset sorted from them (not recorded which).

CDR3 nucleotides: TGTGCCAGCAGCGAAAGACCGTTGTTTAATTCACCCCTCCACTTT. This gives the protein CASSERPLFNSPLHF. The chain is built from TRBV7-3 and TRBJ1-6; D is uncertain. Trimming shortened V by 5 bases and J by 6 bases, and 14 bases separated the two germline ends. Germline V gene lookup returns CDR1 SGHTA and CDR2 FQGTGA. There are 15 residues in the CDR3.